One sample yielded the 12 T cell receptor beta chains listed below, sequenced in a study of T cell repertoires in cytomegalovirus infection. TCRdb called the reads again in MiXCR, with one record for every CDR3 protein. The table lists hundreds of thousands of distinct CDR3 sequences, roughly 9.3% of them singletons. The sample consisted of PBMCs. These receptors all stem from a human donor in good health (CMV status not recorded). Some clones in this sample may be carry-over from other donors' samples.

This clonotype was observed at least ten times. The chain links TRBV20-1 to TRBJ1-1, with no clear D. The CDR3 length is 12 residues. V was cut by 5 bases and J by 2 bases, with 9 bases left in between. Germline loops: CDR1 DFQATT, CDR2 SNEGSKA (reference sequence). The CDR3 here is CSAPPSNTEAFF. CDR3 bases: TGCAGTGCTCCTCCAAGTAACACTGAAGCTTTCTTT.

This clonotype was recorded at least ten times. CDR3 DNA: TGTGCCACCGCCCCCTCCTCCACCCTCACAGATACGCAGTATTTT. Translation gives CATAPSSTLTDTQYF. V usage is TRBV24-1 and J usage is TRBJ2-3, with D uncertain. CDR1 and CDR2 (germline): KGHDR, SFDVKD. Trimming stripped 9 bases from V and 2 bases from J, with 17 bases between. The CDR3 has 15 amino acids.

The CDR3 DNA is TGTGCCAGCAGCCCTCAACAGGCCCATGGCTACACCTTC. Amino acid sequence: CASSPQQAHGYTF. The chain combines TRBV3-1 with TRBJ1-2; maybe TRBD1 (5 bases). The germline V gene encodes CDR1 LGHDT and CDR2 YNNKEL (reference sequence). The CDR3 sequence is 13 residues long. Between the trimmed V and J ends, which lost 4 bases and 6 bases, there was a span of 12 bases.

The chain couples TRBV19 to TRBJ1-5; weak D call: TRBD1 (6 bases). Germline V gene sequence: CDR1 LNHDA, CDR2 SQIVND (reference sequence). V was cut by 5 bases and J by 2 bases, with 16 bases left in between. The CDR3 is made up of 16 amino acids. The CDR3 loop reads CASSPRTATGNQPQHF. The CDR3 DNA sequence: TGTGCCAGTAGTCCCCGGACAGCCACTGGCAATCAGCCCCAGCATTTT.

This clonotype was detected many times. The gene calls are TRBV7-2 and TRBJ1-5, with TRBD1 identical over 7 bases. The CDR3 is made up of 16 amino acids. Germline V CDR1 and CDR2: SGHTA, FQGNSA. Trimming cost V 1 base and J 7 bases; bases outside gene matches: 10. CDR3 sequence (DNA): TGTGCCAGCAGCTTAGGGAAGCCAGGGGGTCAACAGCCCCAGCATTTT. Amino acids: CASSLGKPGGQQPQHF.

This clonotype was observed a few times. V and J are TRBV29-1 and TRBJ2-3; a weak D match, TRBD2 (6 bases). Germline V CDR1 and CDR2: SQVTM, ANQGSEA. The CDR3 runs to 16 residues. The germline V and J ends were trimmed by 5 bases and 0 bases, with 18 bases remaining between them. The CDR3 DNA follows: TGCAGCGTTCCTAGCGATAAGGCTTCCAGCACAGATACGCAGTATTTT. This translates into CSVPSDKASSTDTQYF.

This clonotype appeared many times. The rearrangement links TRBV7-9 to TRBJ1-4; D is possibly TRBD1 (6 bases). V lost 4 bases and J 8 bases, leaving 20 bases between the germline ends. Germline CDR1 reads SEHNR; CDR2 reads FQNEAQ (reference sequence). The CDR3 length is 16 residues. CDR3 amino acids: CASSSSRWGADEKLFF. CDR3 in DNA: TGTGCCAGCAGCTCCTCTCGGTGGGGGGCAGACGAAAAACTGTTTTTT.

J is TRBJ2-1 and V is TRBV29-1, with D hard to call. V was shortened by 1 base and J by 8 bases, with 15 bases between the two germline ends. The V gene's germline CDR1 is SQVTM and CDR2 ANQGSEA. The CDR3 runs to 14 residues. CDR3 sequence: CSVEVPTLVDEQFF. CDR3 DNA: TGCAGCGTTGAAGTACCCACCCTTGTCGATGAGCAGTTCTTC.

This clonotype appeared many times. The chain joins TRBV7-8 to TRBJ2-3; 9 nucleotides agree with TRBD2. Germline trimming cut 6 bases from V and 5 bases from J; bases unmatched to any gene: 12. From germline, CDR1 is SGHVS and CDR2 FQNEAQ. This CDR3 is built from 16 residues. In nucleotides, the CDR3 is TGTGCCAGCAGAGCAAGGGAGCGGGGGGCCGGAGATACGCAGTATTTT. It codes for CASRARERGAGDTQYF. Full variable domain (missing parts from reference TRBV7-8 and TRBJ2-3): GAGVSQSPRYKVAKRGQDVALRCDPISGHVSLFWYQQALGQGPEFLTYFQNEAQLDKSGLPSDRFFAERPEGSVSTLKIQRTQQEDSAVYLCASRARERGAGDTQYFGPGTRLTVL.

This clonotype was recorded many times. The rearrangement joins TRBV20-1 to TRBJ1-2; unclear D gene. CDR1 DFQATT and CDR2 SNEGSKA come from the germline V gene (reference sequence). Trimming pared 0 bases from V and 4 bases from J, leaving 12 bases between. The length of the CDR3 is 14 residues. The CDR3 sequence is CSARDLGRSYGYTF. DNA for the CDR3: TGCAGTGCTAGAGATCTCGGACGCAGCTATGGCTACACCTTC.

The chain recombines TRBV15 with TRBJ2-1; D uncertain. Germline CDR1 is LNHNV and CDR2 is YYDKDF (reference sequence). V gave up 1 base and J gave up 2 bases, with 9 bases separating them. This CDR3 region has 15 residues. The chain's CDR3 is CATSRAASTYNEQFF. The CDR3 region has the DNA TGTGCCACCAGCAGAGCGGCTTCTACCTACAATGAGCAGTTCTTC.

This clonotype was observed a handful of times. DNA for the CDR3: TGTGCCAGCAGCTTGTTGGCAGGGGTGGGGGGGAGCTATGGCTACACCTTC. This sequence encodes CASSLLAGVGGSYGYTF. J is TRBJ1-2 and V is TRBV5-4; a possible D gene is TRBD1 (6 bases). The CDR3 is 17 amino acids. V was pared by 1 base and J by 4 bases, with 20 bases between. In germline, CDR1 is SGHNT, CDR2 YYREEE (reference sequence). Variable domain in full (rest from reference TRBV5-4 and TRBJ1-2): ETGVTQSPTHLIKTRGQQVTLRCSSQSGHNTVSWYQQALGQGPQFIFQYYREEENGRGNFPPRFSGLQFPNYSSELNVNALELDDSALYLCASSLLAGVGGSYGYTFGSGTRLTVV.